The T cell receptor beta chain described here comes from a study of T-cell reconstitution after alpha-beta-depleted transplantation in children. Trimming took 0 bases from V and 8 from J, leaving 12 bases between them. The CDR3 runs to 13 residues. The germline V gene has CDR1 DFQATT and CDR2 SNEGSKA (reference sequence). This clonotype has a count of ten or more. Unique molecular identifiers were incorporated when the TCRbeta library was constructed. In TCRdb, the PCR reads were re-called with MiXCR into one record per CDR3 protein. In the table there are approximately 590,000 distinct CDR3 sequences, over 9.5% of which are singletons.

The source of this sequence is a human donor who donated a stem cell graft to a child with acute myeloid leukemia. The chain has TRBV20-1 and TRBJ2-3; D is uncertain. The sample was PBMCs from the stem cell graft donor, taken from the stem cell graft. CDR3 sequence: CSARDAVLPTQYF. Here the CDR3 DNA reads TGCAGTGCTAGAGATGCTGTACTTCCTACGCAGTATTTT.